This record looks at one T cell receptor (beta chain) sequence and its context. The antigen is unknown. Expressed TCRB transcripts were sequenced after all isolated RNA was converted to cDNA. Only in-frame clones appear in the TCRdb table, and some are missing; sequencing was by immunoSEQ multiplex PCR. This sample carries roughly 230,000 clones, 9.6% of them seen once, and the ten largest clones take approximately 0.03%. By way of CD45RO/CCR7/CD25/CD127/CD95/CD27, the CD4+ regulatory, stem cell-like memory, central memory and naive cells were sorted. This sample is part of a study of beta chain features in type 1 diabetes. Trimming at V came to 2 bases and at J to 1 base, leaving 3 bases not matched to a gene. The CDR3 is made up of 16 amino acids. Per the germline V gene, CDR1 is MNHNS and CDR2 is SASEGT. Findings and limits, study-wide: Short templates might get an advantage during PCR, and this would be equal in patients and controls. More deletions and fewer insertions at VDJ junctions were found in patients with type 1 diabetes. For TCRB rearrangement, an influence of HLA type remained unresolved here.

The chain employs TRBV6-1 and TRBJ2-2, with 8 positions matching TRBD1. The specimen was naive CD4+ T cells from blood. This receptor was taken from a woman aged 18-30 years in good health. The CDR3 reads CASSETGGMNTGELFF. The CDR3 region has the DNA TGTGCCAGCAGTGAAACAGGGGGGATGAACACCGGGGAGCTGTTTTTT.